These T cell receptor beta chains were read from a single sample in a study of vaccination effects on CD4 cells after COVID-19. Produced via immunoSEQ multiplex PCR; TCRdb's table is partial and in-frame only. The sample carries about 26,000 clones, over 75% recorded once. No antigen is known for these receptors. The material sequenced was CD4+ T cells from PBMCs cultured with SARS-CoV-2 spike peptides, taken after COVID-19 vaccination. The receptors shown here come from a human donor who received a COVID-19 vaccine. Some clones in this sample may be carry-over from other donors' samples. Both conserved end residues are trimmed from each CDR3. D genes are given only for firm matches.

v_call,d_call,cdr3_aa
TRBV25-1,TRBD1,ASSNTGGGPPLH
TRBV3-1/TRBV3-2,.,ASSPRENEKLF
TRBV19,TRBD1,ASSVMTGGNTGELF
TRBV18,.,ASSPVGGTEAF
TRBV6-5,.,ASSYSGGKNRYGYT
TRBV16,.,ASSQLVVWDGANVLT
TRBV7-3,.,ASSLRGETQY
TRBV18,.,ASSRLQTSNTGELF
TRBV6-6,.,ASSYGRKETQY
TRBV5-1,.,ASSLAGLGSPLH
TRBV7-9,TRBD1,ASSPRTGMGYSTEAF
TRBV6-1,.,ASSEEGAGRGNQPQH
TRBV12-5,.,ASGLTQNTEAF
TRBV27,.,ASITGLRAF
TRBV4-1,.,ASSQDSGARGTQY
TRBV10-1,.,ASSRGRTTDTQY
TRBV7-2,.,ASSLAPAESSYNSPLH
TRBV19,TRBD1,ASSKTHRGGTDTQY
TRBV29-1,.,SVQGTGGYT
TRBV7-6,.,ASSLESRGMGKNIQY
TRBV6-5,TRBD1,ASSYTGQGRRNEQF
TRBV12-3/TRBV12-4,.,ASSFDQGQPQH
TRBV11-2,TRBD1,ASSPRGQGSNEQF
TRBV20-1,.,SAPLGGELF
TRBV5-6,.,ASSLRMNTEAF
TRBV30,TRBD1,AWSTGTGNTIY
TRBV5-5,TRBD1,ASSLYRGGEKLF
TRBV4-1,.,ASSQGPGAGGYT
TRBV24-1,.,ATREGLDQPQH
TRBV28,.,VVRVGGNKNTGELF
TRBV6-5,.,ASSYSSPGVNTEAF
TRBV2,.,ASSRDRSSYNEQF
TRBV23-1,TRBD1,ASSPGSDRATGNTIY
TRBV27,TRBD2,ASSKNSGGRYNEQF
TRBV2,TRBD2,ASGRGGLATDTQY
TRBV5-1,.,ASSLEGATQPQH
TRBV5-1,.,ASSLGTSNQPQH
TRBV2,.,ASSEVGSGNTIY